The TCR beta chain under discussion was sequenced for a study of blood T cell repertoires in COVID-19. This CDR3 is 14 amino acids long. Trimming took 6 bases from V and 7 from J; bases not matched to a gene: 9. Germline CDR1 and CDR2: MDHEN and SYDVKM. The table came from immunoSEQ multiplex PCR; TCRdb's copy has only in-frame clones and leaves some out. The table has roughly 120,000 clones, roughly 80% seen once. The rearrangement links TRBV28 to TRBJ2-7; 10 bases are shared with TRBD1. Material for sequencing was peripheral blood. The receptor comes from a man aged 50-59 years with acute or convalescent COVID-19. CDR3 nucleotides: TGTGCCAGCAGCCTGAGACAGGGGGCAATAGAGCAGTACTTC. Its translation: CASSLRQGAIEQYF.